This TCR beta chain was found in a study of T cells after yellow fever vaccination. This clonotype has a count of ten or more. No antigen is known for it. Study-wide findings and caveats: A small share of clonotypes appeared in both CD4 and CD8 compartments. Compared with primary, the secondary response was weaker and peaked at day 5, not 15.

TCRdb analysed the 5' RACE reads with MiXCR anew, one entry per CDR3 protein. The table includes 250,000 or so distinct CDR3 sequences, approximately 3.5% detected once. Germline V gene data show CDR1 as SGHDT and CDR2 as YYEEEE. The CDR3 totals 16 residues. V was cut by 3 bases and J by 4 bases, with 16 bases left in between. The input for sequencing was PBMCs, taken 15 days after the yellow fever booster vaccination. This chain joins TRBV5-6 and TRBJ2-2, with D maybe TRBD1 (5 bases). This TCR came from a man younger than 30 who received the YFV17D yellow fever vaccine. CDR3 region: CASSSPATVPTGELFF. CDR3 in DNA: TGTGCCAGCAGCTCTCCGGCGACAGTACCCACCGGGGAGCTGTTTTTT.